This TCR beta chain was recorded in a study of blood T cell repertoires in COVID-19. About the research overall: Samples representing acute and convalescent COVID-19 were sourced from the United States, Italy and Spain. T cells, B-cell-depleted T cells, or PBMCs supplied cDNA or gDNA.

Original handling: Using reference gene primer amplification, nucleated cell counts were estimated. The assay was immunoSEQ multiplex PCR, and TCRdb's table has in-frame clones only and misses some. V and J calls plus clone size are reproduced from that table; the DNA served to infer D and trimming. The table has about 120,000 clones, approximately 85% seen once; the top ten hold about 12%. Losses at the gene ends were 4 bases for V and 3 bases for J; bases not matched to a gene: 3. The CDR3 covers 14 residues. Looked up from germline, CDR1 is LGHNA and CDR2 is YSLEER. Sequenced material: peripheral blood. The receptor comes from a human donor in a cohort sampled during active COVID-19. V gene TRBV4-3 combines with J gene TRBJ2-7; 10 bases agree with TRBD1. The CDR3 coding sequence is TGCGCCAGCAGCCCCGGGACAGGGGACTACGAGCAGTACTTC. Translated, it gives CASSPGTGDYEQYF.